A single sample is the source of the 26 T cell receptor beta chains below, sequenced in a study. TCRdb re-called the 5' RACE reads with MiXCR, one entry per CDR3 protein. This table has approximately 40,000 distinct CDR3 sequences, over 15% appearing once. The sample taken for sequencing was naive CD4+ T cells sorted from a lymph node. The subset denotes: naive CD4+ T cells, CD4+CD45RA+CD25-. The receptors derive from a female donor with breast cancer.

This clonotype came up once. Relative to the germline gene, one junction end is altered; a read error may explain this. The chain recombines TRBV7-3 with TRBJ2-1, with D perhaps TRBD2 (6 bases). The CDR3 is made up of 13 amino acids. Germline CDR1 is SGHTA and CDR2 is FQGTGA. For the CDR3, the DNA is TGTGCCAGCAGCACACGCTGGGGGGATGAGCGGTTCTTC. It is translated as CASSTRWGDERFF.

This clonotype was seen a handful of times. This may stem from a read error, because a much larger clone lies one nucleotide away. V and J are TRBV20-1 and TRBJ1-5; D is unclear. CDR1 is DFQATT and CDR2 is SNEGSKA in the germline V gene (reference sequence). The CDR3 length is 14 residues. Trimming stripped 3 bases from V and 9 bases from J, with 18 bases between. The CDR3 loop reads CSASPPSGHRPQHF. Written as DNA, the CDR3 is TGCAGTGCTAGCCCTCCCTCGGGCCATCGGCCCCAGCATTTT.

This clonotype turned up a few times. The J gene is TRBJ1-2, the V gene TRBV6-6; D remains ambiguous. Germline V lookup: CDR1 MNHNY, CDR2 SVGAGI (reference sequence). V lost 6 bases to trimming and J lost 0 bases, with 14 bases between them. This CDR3 is 15 amino acids long. CDR3 region: CASRPRREANYGYTF. CDR3 nucleotides: TGTGCCAGCAGGCCCCGGAGGGAAGCTAACTATGGCTACACCTTC.

This clonotype was counted a few times. J is TRBJ2-7 and V is TRBV27; 7 bases map to TRBD1. This CDR3 spans 13 amino acids. Germline loops: CDR1 MNHEY, CDR2 SMNVEV (reference sequence). V shed 6 bases and J 3 bases; nucleotides not matched to a gene: 5. CDR3 protein: CASRRGQFYEQYF. CDR3 coding DNA: TGTGCCAGCAGGAGGGGGCAATTCTACGAGCAGTACTTC.

The chain links TRBV5-5 to TRBJ2-7, with unresolved D. CDR1 and CDR2 from the germline V gene are SGHKS and YYEKEE (reference sequence). CDR3 length: 11 amino acids. Trimming cost V 4 bases and J 3 bases, with 5 bases left between them. The CDR3 is CASSRLYEQYF. The CDR3 DNA follows: TGTGCCAGCAGCCGGCTCTACGAGCAGTACTTC. Combining the CDR3 with reference TRBV5-5 and TRBJ2-7 gives the whole variable domain DAGVTQSPTHLIKTRGQQVTLRCSPISGHKSVSWYQQVLGQGPQFIFQYYEKEERGRGNFPDRFSARQFPNYSSELNVNALLLGDSALYLCASSRLYEQYFGPGTRLTVT.

Remarks on this clonotype: This may come from a read error, since a much larger clone is one base off. J is TRBJ1-4 and V is TRBV5-1; the D is unclear. This CDR3 region has 16 residues. CDR1 and CDR2 from the germline V gene are SGHRS and YFSETQ. Here the CDR3 DNA reads TGCGCCAGCAGCTTAGGTACATCTGCAACTAATGAAAAACTGTCTTTT. Translated: CASSLGTSATNEKLSF.

This clonotype was recorded a few times. A read error may produce the germline difference seen at one junction end. V and J are TRBV7-7 and TRBJ2-2; D perhaps matches TRBD2 (6 bases). The CDR3 has 15 residues. Germline CDR1 and CDR2: SSHAT and FNYEAQ (reference sequence). The CDR3 here is CASSQFSGNTGELFF. The CDR3 DNA reads as TGTGCTAGCAGTCAGTTTAGCGGGAACACCGGGGAGCTGTTTTTT.

This clonotype occurred a few times. The V and J genes are TRBV5-1 and TRBJ1-3; D is perhaps TRBD1 (6 bases). V lost 3 bases, J lost 1 base, and 8 bases lay in between. The CDR3 loop spans 14 amino acids. The germline V gene encodes CDR1 SGHRS and CDR2 YFSETQ. The chain's CDR3 is CASSSQGSGNTIYF. CDR3 coding DNA: TGCGCCAGCAGCTCCCAGGGGTCTGGAAACACCATATATTTT.

This clonotype came up a few times. The gene calls are TRBV18 and TRBJ2-3, with D possibly being TRBD2 (6 bases). The germline V gene has CDR1 KGHSH and CDR2 LQKENI. Trimming shortened V by 0 bases and J by 9 bases, and 16 bases separated the two germline ends. This CDR3 is built from 15 residues. DNA of the CDR3: TGTGCCAGCTCACCACCCAATCGGGAGTCAGGGACGCAGTATTTT. Translating gives CASSPPNRESGTQYF.

This clonotype was seen a handful of times. The chain couples TRBV12-3 or TRBV12-4 to TRBJ1-1; 10 positions agree with TRBD1. After removal of 6 bases from V and 3 bases from J, the junction contained 1 base not matched to a gene. This CDR3 contains 13 residues. CDR3 nucleotide sequence: TGTGCCAGCAGGGGACAGGGGTACACTGAAGCTTTCTTT. Protein sequence: CASRGQGYTEAFF.

A note on this clonotype: A much larger clone sits a single nucleotide away, making a read error possible. V is TRBV7-6 and J is TRBJ2-5; TRBD1 is a possible D gene (5 bases). Germline V gives CDR1 SGHVS, CDR2 FNYEAQ. This CDR3 has 12 residues. CDR3 coding DNA: TGTGCCAGCGGGCTAGGGGCAGAGACCCAGGACTTC. Amino acids: CASGLGAETQDF.

This clonotype has only a few counts. The chain carries TRBV5-1 and TRBJ2-1; TRBD2 might be the D (6 bases). CDR3 length equals 15 residues. The V gene lost 4 bases and the J gene lost 3 bases, with 14 bases spanning the gap. From germline, CDR1 is SGHRS and CDR2 YFSETQ. In DNA, the CDR3 is TGCGCCAGCAGCCCGAGGGTGACTAGCTACAATGAGCAGTTCTTC. Protein product: CASSPRVTSYNEQFF. The whole variable domain, remainder taken from reference TRBV5-1 and TRBJ2-1, is KAGVTQTPRYLIKTRGQQVTLSCSPISGHRSVSWYQQTPGQGLQFLFEYFSETQRNKGNFPGRFSGRQFSNSRSEMNVSTLELGDSALYLCASSPRVTSYNEQFFGPGTRLTVL.

This clonotype was found many times. This rearrangement joins TRBV28 to TRBJ2-4; 11 nucleotides line up with TRBD1. This CDR3 is 17 amino acids long. V lost 4 bases to trimming and J lost 9 bases; unmatched junction nucleotides: 14. Per germline, CDR1 MDHEN and CDR2 SYDVKM. DNA for the CDR3: TGTGCCAGCAGTTCTTCATCCCACGGGACAGGGGGATTCATTCAGTACTTC. Translated, it gives CASSSSSHGTGGFIQYF.

The chain recombines TRBV3-1 with TRBJ1-4; 7 nucleotides line up with TRBD1. Germline assignment: CDR1 LGHDT and CDR2 YNNKEL (reference sequence). This CDR3 contains 14 residues. J lost 6 bases, V lost 5 bases, and 6 bases had no gene match. The chain's CDR3 is CASSSRQGDEKLFF. In DNA form, the CDR3 reads TGTGCCAGCAGCTCTCGACAGGGCGATGAAAAACTGTTTTTT.

This clonotype turned up a few times. The V gene is TRBV7-2, the J gene TRBJ2-7; weak D call: TRBD2 (6 bases). The CDR3 loop spans 14 amino acids. Germline values: CDR1 SGHTA, CDR2 FQGNSA. V lost 4 bases, J lost 4 bases, and 14 bases lay in between. DNA of the CDR3: TGTGCCAGCAGCTGGAGGGGCGGCGAATACGAGCAGTACTTC. Its translation is CASSWRGGEYEQYF.

In this sample, this clonotype turned up a few times. The rearrangement links TRBV20-1 to TRBJ1-5, with TRBD1 matching over 7 bases. The ends lost 4 bases at V and 1 base at J; junction bases unmatched: 7. Germline CDR1 reads DFQATT; CDR2 reads SNEGSKA (reference sequence). This CDR3 is built from 15 residues. CDR3 DNA sequence: TGCAGTGCTATTGGGGCAGGGGGAAGCAATCAGCCCCAGCATTTT. Protein product: CSAIGAGGSNQPQHF.

This clonotype has only a few counts. CDR3 sequence (DNA): TGCGCCAGCACCGAGGGAGTCCAAGAGACCCAGTACTTC. Encoded protein: CASTEGVQETQYF. This chain links TRBV5-1 with TRBJ2-5, with D tentatively TRBD2 (5 bases). The CDR3 has 13 amino acids. Looked up from germline, CDR1 is SGHRS and CDR2 is YFSETQ. V dropped 6 bases and J dropped 1 base, with 10 bases sitting between them.

CDR3 loop: CASLNTEAFF. In DNA form, the CDR3 reads TGTGCCAGCCTCAACACTGAAGCTTTCTTT. The V call is TRBV6-1, the J call TRBJ1-1; no firm D call. Germline V gene lookup returns CDR1 MNHNS and CDR2 SASEGT. This CDR3 is built from 10 residues. The ends were cut back, 8 bases at V and 2 bases at J, with 3 bases in the middle.

The chain carries TRBV11-3 and TRBJ2-7; the D is unclear. Trimming shortened V by 5 bases and J by 0 bases, and 8 bases separated the two germline ends. From germline, CDR1 is SGHNT and CDR2 YENEEA. This CDR3 region has 13 residues. CDR3 bases: TGTGCCAGCAGCCTTATCCCCTCCTACGAGCAGTACTTC. Translation: CASSLIPSYEQYF.

This chain connects TRBV7-2 to TRBJ2-2; D call uncertain. This CDR3 has 16 amino acids. The V gene's germline CDR1 is SGHTA and CDR2 FQGNSA. The V and J ends lost 2 bases and 0 bases respectively, with 10 bases between them. DNA of the CDR3: TGTGCCAGCAGCTTACTGGGTGGTACGAACACCGGGGAGCTGTTTTTT. Its protein product is CASSLLGGTNTGELFF.

This clonotype was seen a handful of times. This sequence may be a read error, since a much larger clone differs from it by one base. This chain joins TRBV5-1 and TRBJ2-1; 9 bases are a match to TRBD2. Germline assignment: CDR1 SGHRS and CDR2 YFSETQ. The CDR3 runs 16 residues. V shed 3 bases, J shed 10 bases, and the junction held 14 bases outside the gene matches. CDR3 sequence (DNA): TGCGCCAGCAGCTCTACTGGCGGGAGGGAATTTGGAGAGCAGTTCTTC. It specifies CASSSTGGREFGEQFF.

This clonotype has only a few counts. The chain links TRBV12-3 or TRBV12-4 to TRBJ2-2; D is uncertain. The ends were cut back, 6 bases at V and 2 bases at J, with 10 bases in the middle. The length of the CDR3 is 14 residues. In DNA form, the CDR3 reads TGTGCCAGCAGGATCGAACTTAACACCGGGGAGCTGTTTTTT. Translated, it gives CASRIELNTGELFF.

Relative to its sample, this clonotype is medium-sized. The chain has TRBV20-1 and TRBJ2-5; 7 positions match TRBD2. CDR3 size: 15 residues. V gave up 4 bases and J gave up 1 base; unmatched junction bases: 9. The germline gives CDR1 DFQATT, CDR2 SNEGSKA (reference sequence). The CDR3 sequence is CSANSPRETQETQYF. CDR3 nucleotide sequence: TGCAGTGCTAACAGTCCGCGGGAGACCCAAGAGACCCAGTACTTC.

Concerning this clonotype itself: A much larger clone differs by one base, so this may be a read error. The chain uses TRBV27 and TRBJ2-3; TRBD2 aligns across 9 bases. There are 14 residues in the CDR3. Germline V gives CDR1 MNHEY, CDR2 SMNVEV (reference sequence). CDR3 sequence reads: CASGRSGSTDTLYF. CDR3 coding DNA: TGTGCCAGTGGGCGTAGCGGGAGCACAGATACGCTGTATTTT.

The J gene is TRBJ2-1, the V gene TRBV20-1; possible D gene TRBD2, 6 bases. This CDR3 is built from 14 residues. V was clipped by 6 bases and J by 6 bases, with 18 bases between them. CDR1 DFQATT and CDR2 SNEGSKA come from the germline V gene (reference sequence). Written as DNA, the CDR3 is TGCAGTGCCCGGGGGTGGACTCGGGGCAATGAGCAGTTCTTC. It specifies CSARGWTRGNEQFF.

This clonotype showed up many times. This chain uses TRBV7-9 with TRBJ2-3; D remains unclear. Per germline, CDR1 SEHNR and CDR2 FQNEAQ (reference sequence). The CDR3 is made up of 14 amino acids. Trimming removed 5 bases at V and 6 bases at J, with 15 bases between. This CDR3 reads CASSPRRSGDTQYF. The CDR3 coding sequence is TGTGCCAGCAGCCCGCGACGTTCGGGTGATACGCAGTATTTT.